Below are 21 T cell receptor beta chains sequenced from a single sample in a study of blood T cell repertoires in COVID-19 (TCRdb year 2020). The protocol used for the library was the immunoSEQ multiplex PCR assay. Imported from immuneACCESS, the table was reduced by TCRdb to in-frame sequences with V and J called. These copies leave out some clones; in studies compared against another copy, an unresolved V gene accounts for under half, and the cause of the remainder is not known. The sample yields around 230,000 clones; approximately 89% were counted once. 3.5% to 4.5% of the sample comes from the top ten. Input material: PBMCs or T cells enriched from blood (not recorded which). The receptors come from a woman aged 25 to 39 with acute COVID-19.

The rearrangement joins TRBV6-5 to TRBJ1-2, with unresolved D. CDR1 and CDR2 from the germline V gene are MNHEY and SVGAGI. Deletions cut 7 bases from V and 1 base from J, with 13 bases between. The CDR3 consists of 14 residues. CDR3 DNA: TGTGCCAGCATGCGGCCTGGAGGTAACTATGGCTACACCTTC. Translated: CASMRPGGNYGYTF.

The CDR3 nucleotides are TGCGCCAGCAGTGTACTCCTCAGGGAAACAGATACGCAGTATTTT. This translates into CASSVLLRETDTQYF. The chain uses TRBV10-2 and TRBJ2-3; perhaps TRBD1 as D (5 bases). Germline V gives CDR1 WSHSY, CDR2 SAAADI. Trimming removed 4 bases at V and 3 bases at J, with 14 bases between. The CDR3 runs to 15 residues.

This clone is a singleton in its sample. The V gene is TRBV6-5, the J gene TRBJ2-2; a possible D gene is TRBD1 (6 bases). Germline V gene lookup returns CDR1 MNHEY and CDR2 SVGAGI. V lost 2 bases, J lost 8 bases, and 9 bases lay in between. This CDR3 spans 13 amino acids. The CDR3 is CASSYPGTGELFF. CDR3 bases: TGTGCCAGCAGTTACCCGGGGACAGGGGAGCTGTTTTTT.

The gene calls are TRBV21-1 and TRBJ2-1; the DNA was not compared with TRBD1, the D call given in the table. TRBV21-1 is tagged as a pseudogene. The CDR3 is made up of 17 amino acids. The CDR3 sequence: CASSSTRAWQFYNEQFF. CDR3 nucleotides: TGTGCCAGCAGCAGCACCAGGGCCTGGCAGTTCTACAATGAGCAGTTCTTC.

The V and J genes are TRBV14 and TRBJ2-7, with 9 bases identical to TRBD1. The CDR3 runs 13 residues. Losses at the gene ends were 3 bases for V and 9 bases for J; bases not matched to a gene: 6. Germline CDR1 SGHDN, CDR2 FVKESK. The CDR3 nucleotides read TGTGCCAGCAGCCAGGGACAGGGACGAGGGCAGTACTTC. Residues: CASSQGQGRGQYF.

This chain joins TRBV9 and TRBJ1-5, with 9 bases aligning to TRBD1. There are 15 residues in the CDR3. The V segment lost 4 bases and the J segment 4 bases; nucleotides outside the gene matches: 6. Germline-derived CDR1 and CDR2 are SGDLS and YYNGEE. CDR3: CASSTRQGGNQPQHF. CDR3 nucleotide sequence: TGTGCCAGCAGCACCCGACAGGGGGGAAATCAGCCCCAGCATTTT.

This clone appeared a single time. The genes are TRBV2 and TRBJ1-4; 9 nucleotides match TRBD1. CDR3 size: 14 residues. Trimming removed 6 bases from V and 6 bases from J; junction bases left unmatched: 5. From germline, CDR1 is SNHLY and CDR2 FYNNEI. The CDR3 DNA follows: TGTGCCAGCAGGGGGACAGGGAAAGATGAAAAACTGTTTTTT. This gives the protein CASRGTGKDEKLFF.

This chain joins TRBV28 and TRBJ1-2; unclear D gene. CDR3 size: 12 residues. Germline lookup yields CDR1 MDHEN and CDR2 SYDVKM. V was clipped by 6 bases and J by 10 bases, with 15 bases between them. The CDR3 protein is CASSLPPRNYTF. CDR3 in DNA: TGTGCCAGCAGCCTCCCGCCCAGGAACTACACCTTC.

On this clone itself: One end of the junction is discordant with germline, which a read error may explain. Here the CDR3 DNA reads TGTGCCAGCAGTAAATATGGGAAAAGGACAGAGTTTGATGAAAAACTGTTTTTT. This sequence encodes CASSKYGKRTEFDEKLFF. This sequence joins TRBV25-1 and TRBJ1-4; tentative D call: TRBD1 (6 bases). The CDR3 is made up of 18 amino acids. Germline V lookup: CDR1 MGHDK, CDR2 SYGVNS.

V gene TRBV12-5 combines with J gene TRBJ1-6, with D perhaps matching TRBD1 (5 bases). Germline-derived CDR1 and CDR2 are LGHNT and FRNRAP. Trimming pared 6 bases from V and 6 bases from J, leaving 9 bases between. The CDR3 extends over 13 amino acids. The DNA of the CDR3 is TGTGCTAGTGGGACAGACGTTAATTCACCCCTCCACTTT. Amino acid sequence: CASGTDVNSPLHF.

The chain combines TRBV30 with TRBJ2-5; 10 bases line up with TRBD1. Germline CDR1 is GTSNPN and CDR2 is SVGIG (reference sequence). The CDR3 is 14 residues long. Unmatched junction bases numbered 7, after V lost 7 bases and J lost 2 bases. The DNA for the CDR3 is TGTGCCTCGGGACAGGGGATTCGGCAAGAGACCCAGTACTTC. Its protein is CASGQGIRQETQYF.

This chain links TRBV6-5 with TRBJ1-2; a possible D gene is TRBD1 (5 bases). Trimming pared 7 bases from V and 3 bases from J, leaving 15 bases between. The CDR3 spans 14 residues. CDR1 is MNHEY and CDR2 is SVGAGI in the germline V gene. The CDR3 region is CASMGGREDYGYTF. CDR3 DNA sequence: TGTGCCAGCATGGGGGGAAGGGAGGACTATGGCTACACCTTC.

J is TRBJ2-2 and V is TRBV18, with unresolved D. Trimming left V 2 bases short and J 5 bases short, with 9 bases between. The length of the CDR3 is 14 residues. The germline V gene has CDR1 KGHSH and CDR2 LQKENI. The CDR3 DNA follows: TGTGCCAGCTCACCATCAGAGGTAACCGGGGAGCTGTTTTTT. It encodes CASSPSEVTGELFF.

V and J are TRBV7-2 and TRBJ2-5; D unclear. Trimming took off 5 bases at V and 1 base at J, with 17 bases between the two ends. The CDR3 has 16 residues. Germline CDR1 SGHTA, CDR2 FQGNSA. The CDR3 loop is CASSLPFGGGQETQYF. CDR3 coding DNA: TGTGCCAGCAGCCTTCCCTTCGGTGGCGGCCAAGAGACCCAGTACTTC.

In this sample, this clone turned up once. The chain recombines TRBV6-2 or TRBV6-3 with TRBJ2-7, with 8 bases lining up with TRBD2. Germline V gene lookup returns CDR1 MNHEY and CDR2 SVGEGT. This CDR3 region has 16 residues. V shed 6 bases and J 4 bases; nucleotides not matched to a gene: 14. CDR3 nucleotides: TGTGCCAGCAGCCCCGAGGAATGGCGGGGGGTTTACGAGCAGTACTTC. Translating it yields CASSPEEWRGVYEQYF.

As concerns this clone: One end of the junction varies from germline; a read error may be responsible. CDR3 sequence (DNA): TGTGCCAGCAATTGGGAGTCCCGGACCGAGCGGTTCTTC. This sequence encodes CASNWESRTERFF. The chain has TRBV7-9 and TRBJ2-1, with D tentatively TRBD2 (5 bases). CDR1 SEHNR and CDR2 FQNEAQ come from the germline V gene (reference sequence). CDR3 length: 13 amino acids.

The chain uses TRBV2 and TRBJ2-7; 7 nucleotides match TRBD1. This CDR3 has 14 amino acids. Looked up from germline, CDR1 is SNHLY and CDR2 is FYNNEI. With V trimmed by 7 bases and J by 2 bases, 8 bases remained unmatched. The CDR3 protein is CASTPTGFAYEQYF. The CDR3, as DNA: TGTGCCAGCACTCCGACAGGGTTTGCCTACGAGCAGTACTTC.

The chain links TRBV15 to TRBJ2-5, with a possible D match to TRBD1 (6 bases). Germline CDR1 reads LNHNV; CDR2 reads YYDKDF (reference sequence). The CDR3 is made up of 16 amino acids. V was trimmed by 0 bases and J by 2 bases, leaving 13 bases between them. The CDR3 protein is CATSRDGTGPQETQYF. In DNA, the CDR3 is TGTGCCACCAGCAGAGATGGAACAGGGCCTCAAGAGACCCAGTACTTC.

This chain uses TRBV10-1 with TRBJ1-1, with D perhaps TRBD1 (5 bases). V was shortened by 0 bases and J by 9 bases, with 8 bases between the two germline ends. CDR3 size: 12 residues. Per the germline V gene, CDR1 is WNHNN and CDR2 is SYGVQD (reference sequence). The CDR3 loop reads CASSESGGKAFF. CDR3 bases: TGCGCCAGCAGTGAGTCGGGGGGTAAAGCTTTCTTT.

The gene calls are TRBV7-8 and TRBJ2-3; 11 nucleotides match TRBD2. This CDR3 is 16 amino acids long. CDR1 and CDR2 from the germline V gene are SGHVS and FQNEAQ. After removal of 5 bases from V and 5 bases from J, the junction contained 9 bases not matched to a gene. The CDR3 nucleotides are TGTGCCAGCAGCCCTCGTAGTAGCGGGGGGGGAGATACGCAGTATTTT. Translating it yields CASSPRSSGGGDTQYF. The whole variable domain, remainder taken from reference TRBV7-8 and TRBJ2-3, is GAGVSQSPRYKVAKRGQDVALRCDPISGHVSLFWYQQALGQGPEFLTYFQNEAQLDKSGLPSDRFFAERPEGSVSTLKIQRTQQEDSAVYLCASSPRSSGGGDTQYFGPGTRLTVL.

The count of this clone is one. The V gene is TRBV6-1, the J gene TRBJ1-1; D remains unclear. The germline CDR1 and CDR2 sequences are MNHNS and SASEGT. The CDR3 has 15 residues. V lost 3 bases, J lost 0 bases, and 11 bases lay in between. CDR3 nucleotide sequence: TGTGCCAGCAGTGACATGAGGTTCCTGAACACTGAAGCTTTCTTT. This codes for CASSDMRFLNTEAFF.